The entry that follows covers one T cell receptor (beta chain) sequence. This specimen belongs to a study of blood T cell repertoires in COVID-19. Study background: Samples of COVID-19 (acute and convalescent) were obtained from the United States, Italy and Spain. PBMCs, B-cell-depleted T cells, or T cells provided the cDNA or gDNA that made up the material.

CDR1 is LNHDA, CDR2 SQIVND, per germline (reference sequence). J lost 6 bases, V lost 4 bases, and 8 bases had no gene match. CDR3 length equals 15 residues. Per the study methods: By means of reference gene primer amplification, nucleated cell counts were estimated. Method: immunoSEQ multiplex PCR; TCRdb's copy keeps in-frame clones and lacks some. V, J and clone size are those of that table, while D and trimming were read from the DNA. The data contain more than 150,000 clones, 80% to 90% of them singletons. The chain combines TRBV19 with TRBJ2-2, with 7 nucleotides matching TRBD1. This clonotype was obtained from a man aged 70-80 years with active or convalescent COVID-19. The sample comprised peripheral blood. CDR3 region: CASSTRQGYSGELFF. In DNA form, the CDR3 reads TGTGCCAGTAGTACACGACAGGGCTACTCCGGGGAGCTGTTTTTT.